This is a list of T cell receptor beta chains from one sample in a study of T cells after yellow fever vaccination. TCRdb analysed the 5' RACE reads with MiXCR anew, one entry per CDR3 protein. The sample holds some 350,000 distinct CDR3 sequences, more than 5.5% seen once. The sequencing here drew on PBMCs, taken 5 days after the yellow fever booster vaccination. These receptors were obtained from a man between 25 and 39 years old who received the YFV17D yellow fever vaccine. Both conserved end residues are part of each CDR3. A D gene is named only where the DNA matches it firmly. Only part of the rows carry a size: once, few, many, or a class if the clone is expanded.

cdr3_aa | cdr3_nt | clone_size | v_call | d_call | j_call
CSARMGGTHGYTF | TGCAGTGCTAGAATGGGGGGGACCCATGGCTACACCTTC | many | TRBV20-1 | - | TRBJ1-2
CASTFSYNEQFF | TGTGCCAGCACCTTCTCCTACAATGAGCAGTTCTTC | - | TRBV7-2 | - | TRBJ2-1
CASSQGRLAEQYF | TGTGCCAGCAGCCAAGGCAGGCTGGCTGAGCAGTACTTC | many | TRBV4-2 | - | TRBJ2-7
CAISDLSLPGQRYEQYF | TGTGCCATCAGTGATCTCTCTCTACCGGGACAAAGATACGAGCAGTACTTC | few | TRBV10-3 | - | TRBJ2-7
CSGGVGTLPTDTQYF | TGCAGCGGTGGGGTCGGGACCCTACCCACAGATACGCAGTATTTT | many | TRBV29-1 | - | TRBJ2-3
CASSTSRMPYNEQFF | TGTGCCAGCTCAACTAGCAGAATGCCATACAATGAGCAGTTCTTC | few | TRBV18 | - | TRBJ2-1
CASSTAYEQYF | TGTGCCAGCAGTACTGCCTACGAGCAGTACTTC | many | TRBV7-2 | - | TRBJ2-7
CATSRDLYQETQYF | TGTGCCACCAGCAGAGATCTGTACCAAGAGACCCAGTACTTC | - | TRBV15 | - | TRBJ2-5
CASSTGQWNTEAFF | TGTGCCAGTAGTACAGGACAGTGGAACACTGAAGCTTTCTTT | many | TRBV19 | - | TRBJ1-1
CASRTVPSTDSQYF | TGCGCCAGCAGGACAGTTCCTAGCACAGATTCGCAGTATTTT | many | TRBV5-1 | - | TRBJ2-3
CASSWGNRGPLGNTIYF | TGTGCCAGCAGCTGGGGGAACAGGGGGCCGCTTGGAAACACCATATATTTT | many | TRBV7-9 | TRBD1 | TRBJ1-3
CASEGQDSYEQYF | TGTGCCAGCGAGGGACAGGACTCCTACGAGCAGTACTTC | many | TRBV7-9 | TRBD1 | TRBJ2-7
CASSHMVVSHSTDTQYF | TGCGCCAGCAGCCATATGGTGGTTTCACATAGCACAGATACGCAGTATTTT | many | TRBV4-3 | - | TRBJ2-3
CASCQPSASGNADTQYF | TGTGCCAGCTGCCAGCCCTCGGCTAGCGGGAACGCAGATACGCAGTATTTT | once | TRBV3-1 | TRBD2 | TRBJ2-3
CSARDRGGELFF | TGCAGTGCTAGAGATCGTGGCGGGGAGCTGTTTTTT | - | TRBV20-1 | - | TRBJ2-2
CAWSSGGNQPQHF | TGTGCCTGGAGTTCAGGGGGCAATCAGCCCCAGCATTTT | many | TRBV30 | - | TRBJ1-5
CASSQAWADTQYF | TGTGCCAGCAGCCAAGCTTGGGCAGATACGCAGTATTTT | many | TRBV14 | - | TRBJ2-3
CASSLEGQGLAQYF | TGCGCCAGCAGCTTGGAGGGACAGGGGTTAGCCCAGTACTTC | many | TRBV5-1 | TRBD1 | TRBJ2-5
CASSLFRGNEQFF | TGTGCCAGCAGCTTGTTCAGGGGTAATGAGCAGTTCTTC | many | TRBV5-5 | - | TRBJ2-1
CASTPSSGLMNTEAFF | TGTGCCAGCACCCCCTCCAGCGGGTTAATGAACACTGAAGCTTTCTTT | - | TRBV7-9 | - | TRBJ1-1
CSARDRGRVKQYF | TGCAGTGCTAGAGATCGGGGCAGGGTAAAGCAGTATTTT | - | TRBV20-1 | - | TRBJ2-3
CASRTTGGLGTEAFF | TGTGCCAGCAGAACTACAGGGGGCCTCGGCACTGAAGCTTTCTTT | few | TRBV12-3/TRBV12-4 | TRBD1 | TRBJ1-1
CASSPRSEETQYF | TGTGCCAGCAGCCCCAGGTCAGAAGAGACCCAGTACTTC | many | TRBV11-2 | - | TRBJ2-5
CASTTGLGRQETQYF | TGTGCCAGCACCACTGGTCTAGGGCGTCAAGAGACCCAGTACTTC | many | TRBV28 | - | TRBJ2-5
CASSLVETDTQYF | TGCGCCAGCAGCTTGGTAGAGACAGATACGCAGTATTTT | many | TRBV5-1 | - | TRBJ2-3
CASSPSDATNEKLFF | TGCGCCAGCAGCCCGTCCGACGCAACTAATGAAAAACTGTTTTTT | many | TRBV4-3 | - | TRBJ1-4
CASSLGDRAMADTQYF | TGTGCCAGCAGCTTAGGGGACAGGGCCATGGCAGATACGCAGTATTTT | - | TRBV7-2 | TRBD1 | TRBJ2-3
CASSFRLVYNEQFF | TGTGCCAGCAGTTTTAGGCTAGTCTACAATGAGCAGTTCTTC | - | TRBV12-3/TRBV12-4 | - | TRBJ2-1
CASSLNRQEAFF | TGTGCCAGCAGCCTTAACCGACAGGAGGCTTTCTTT | few | TRBV7-2 | - | TRBJ1-1
CSAQGLDEQFF | TGCAGTGCTCAAGGACTCGACGAACAGTTCTTC | - | TRBV20-1 | - | TRBJ2-1
CAWDRDSSPGELFF | TGTGCCTGGGACCGGGACTCTAGTCCCGGGGAGCTGTTTTTT | many | TRBV30 | - | TRBJ2-2
CASSADRAILNEKLFF | TGCGCCAGCAGTGCGGACAGGGCAATTCTAAATGAAAAACTGTTTTTT | many | TRBV5-1 | TRBD1 | TRBJ1-4
CASSLVGALDSPLHF | TGTGCCAGCAGCTTAGTTGGGGCACTAGATTCACCCCTCCACTTT | many | TRBV7-2 | - | TRBJ1-6
CASSSMQEQFF | TGTGCCAGCTCTTCGATGCAGGAGCAGTTCTTC | many | TRBV6-2/TRBV6-3 | - | TRBJ2-1
CASSDDYNEQFF | TGCGCCAGCAGCGACGATTACAATGAGCAGTTCTTC | - | TRBV5-1 | - | TRBJ2-1
CASSRTGELYGYTF | TGTGCCAGCAGCAGGACAGGGGAACTATATGGCTACACCTTC | - | TRBV5-4 | TRBD1 | TRBJ1-2
CSARFPTRGSNEQFF | TGCAGTGCTAGGTTCCCGACTAGAGGTTCAAATGAGCAGTTCTTC | few | TRBV20-1 | - | TRBJ2-1
CASSQRQGWLHEQYF | TGTGCCAGCAGCCAAAGACAGGGTTGGTTACACGAGCAGTACTTC | many | TRBV14 | TRBD1 | TRBJ2-7
CASSQRPGSLSGGNIQYF | TGCGCCAGCAGCCAACGACCGGGATCTCTGTCTGGCGGAAACATTCAGTACTTC | many | TRBV4-3 | - | TRBJ2-4
CSARLDRMEGYTF | TGCAGCGCGAGACTCGACAGGATGGAAGGCTACACCTTC | few | TRBV29-1 | - | TRBJ1-2
CAWTSRGMNTEAFF | TGTGCCTGGACGTCGCGGGGCATGAACACTGAAGCTTTCTTT | many | TRBV30 | - | TRBJ1-1
CSATGLAGVETQYF | TGCAGTGCAACGGGACTAGCGGGAGTTGAGACCCAGTACTTC | - | TRBV20-1 | TRBD2 | TRBJ2-5
CASSLYPRQGTNEKLFF | TGCGCCAGCAGCCTATACCCCCGACAGGGAACTAATGAAAAACTGTTTTTT | few | TRBV5-1 | TRBD1 | TRBJ1-4
CSARDQSYEQYF | TGCAGTGCTCGAGACCAATCCTACGAGCAGTACTTC | - | TRBV20-1 | - | TRBJ2-7
CASSLPQGTQYF | TGTGCCAGCAGTCTACCGCAGGGGACGCAGTATTTT | few | TRBV6-5 | - | TRBJ2-3
CASSYSGVTDTQYF | TGTGCCAGCAGTTACTCAGGCGTAACGGATACGCAGTATTTT | many | TRBV5-1 | - | TRBJ2-3
CASSGGTSGTQNTGELFF | TGTGCCAGCAGCGGGGGAACTAGCGGAACCCAGAACACCGGGGAGCTGTTTTTT | few | TRBV9 | TRBD2 | TRBJ2-2
CATSDRTLNEQFF | TGTGCCACCAGTGACCGCACTCTCAATGAGCAGTTCTTC | - | TRBV24-1 | - | TRBJ2-1
CASSPSGHLYEQYF | TGTGCCAGCTCCCCCTCAGGACACCTCTACGAGCAGTACTTC | - | TRBV18 | - | TRBJ2-7
CASSSGGSQNIQYF | TGTGCCAGCAGTTCGGGGGGCTCCCAAAACATTCAGTACTTC | few | TRBV12-3/TRBV12-4 | - | TRBJ2-4
CSVSGRVRNEQFF | TGCAGCGTGAGCGGGAGGGTTCGCAATGAGCAGTTCTTC | many | TRBV29-1 | TRBD2 | TRBJ2-1